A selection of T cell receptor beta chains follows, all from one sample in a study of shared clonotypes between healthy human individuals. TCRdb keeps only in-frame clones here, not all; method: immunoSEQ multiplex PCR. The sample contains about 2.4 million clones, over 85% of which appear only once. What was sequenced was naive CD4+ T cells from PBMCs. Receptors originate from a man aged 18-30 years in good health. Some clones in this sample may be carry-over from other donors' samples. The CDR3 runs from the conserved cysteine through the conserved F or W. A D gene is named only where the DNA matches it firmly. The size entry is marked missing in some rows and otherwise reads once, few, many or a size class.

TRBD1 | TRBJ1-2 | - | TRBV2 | TGTGCCAGCAGTGGGGGACAGGGTCGCGGCTACACCTTC | CASSGGQGRGYTF
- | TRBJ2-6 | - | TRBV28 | TGTGCCAGCAGTCGCTCTGGCTCTGGGGCCAACGTCCTGACTTTC | CASSRSGSGANVLTF
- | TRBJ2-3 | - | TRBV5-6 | TGTGCCAGCAGCTTGGTTCCAACCCACCAGTATTTT | CASSLVPTHQYF
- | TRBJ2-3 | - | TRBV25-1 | TGTGCCAGCAGTGAGGTGGGAGCCCGAGATACGCAGTATTTT | CASSEVGARDTQYF
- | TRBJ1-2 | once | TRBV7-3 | TGTGCCAGCAGCCCTAGCGGGTGGGAGGAGGGCTACACCTTC | CASSPSGWEEGYTF
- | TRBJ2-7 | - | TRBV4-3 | TGCGCCAGCAGCCAAGACCCCCGGGGGGCCACGGGGGAGCAGTACTTC | CASSQDPRGATGEQYF
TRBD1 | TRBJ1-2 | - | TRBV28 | TGTGCCAGTGGAACCGGACAGGACTATGGCTACACCTTC | CASGTGQDYGYTF
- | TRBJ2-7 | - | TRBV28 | TGTGCCAGCAGTTCCCTAGGGCAATACGAGCAGTACTTC | CASSSLGQYEQYF
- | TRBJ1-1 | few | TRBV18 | TGTGCCAGCTCACCCGACATGAACACTGAAGCTTTCTTT | CASSPDMNTEAFF
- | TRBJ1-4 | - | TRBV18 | TGTGCCAGCTCACCACAGGTTGTGGGACTCGGGGAAAAACTGTTTTTT | CASSPQVVGLGEKLFF
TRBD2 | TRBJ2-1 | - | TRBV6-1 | TGTGCCAGCAGCCCCGGTGGGGCGGGAGAGGAGCAGTTCTTC | CASSPGGAGEEQFF
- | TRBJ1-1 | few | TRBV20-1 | TGCAGTGCGACCCAGAACACTGAAGCTTTCTTT | CSATQNTEAFF
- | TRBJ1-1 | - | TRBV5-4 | TGTGCCAGCAGCCCGGGGGGCATGAACACTGAAGCTTTCTTT | CASSPGGMNTEAFF
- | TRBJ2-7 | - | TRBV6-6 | TGTGCCAGCAGTCTCCACTACGAGCAGTACTTC | CASSLHYEQYF
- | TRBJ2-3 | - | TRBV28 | TGTGCCAGCAGTTTAAGGAGGACAGGCACAGATACGCAGTATTTT | CASSLRRTGTDTQYF
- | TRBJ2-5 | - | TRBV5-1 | TGCGCCAGCAGCCCGCTTGGTGGGGTCTCAGAGACCCAGTACTTC | CASSPLGGVSETQYF
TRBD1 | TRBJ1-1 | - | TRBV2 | TGTGCCAGCATTGGGACAGGGGTTGGTGCTTTCTTT | CASIGTGVGAFF
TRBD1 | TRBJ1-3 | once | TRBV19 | TGTGCCAGTAATTACGGACAGGATGGAAACACCATATATTTT | CASNYGQDGNTIYF
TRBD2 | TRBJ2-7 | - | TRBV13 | TGTGCCAGCAGCTTGCGGACTAGCTATATCTACGAGCAGTACTTC | CASSLRTSYIYEQYF
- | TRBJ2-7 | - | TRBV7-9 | TGTGCCAGCAGCCTACAGGTCTATGGGGACGAGCAGTACTTC | CASSLQVYGDEQYF
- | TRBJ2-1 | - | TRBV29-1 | TGCAGCGTTGGGGGGGGCGGGAGCCCCCCCTACAATGAGCAGTTCTTC | CSVGGGGSPPYNEQFF
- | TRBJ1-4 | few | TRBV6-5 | TGTGCCAGCAGTTATCTTCGGTCAACTAATGAAAAACTGTTTTTT | CASSYLRSTNEKLFF
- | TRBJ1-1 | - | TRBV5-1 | TGCGCCAGCAGCTTCGCAGGGGTTATGAACACTGAAGCTTTCTTT | CASSFAGVMNTEAFF
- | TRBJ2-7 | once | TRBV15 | TGTGCCACCAGCAGAGAAACAGGGTTCTACGAGCAGTACTTC | CATSRETGFYEQYF
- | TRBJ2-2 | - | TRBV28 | TGTGCCAGCAGTTTATTAGGGCAGGGGGGTGGCACCGGGGAGCTGTTTTTT | CASSLLGQGGGTGELFF
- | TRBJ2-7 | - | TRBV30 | TGTGCCTGGAGGGAGGGACAGTCCTACGAGCAGTACTTC | CAWREGQSYEQYF
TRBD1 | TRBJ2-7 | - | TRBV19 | TGTGCCAGTAGTATGGAAGCAACAGGGGGCCGCGAGCAGTACTTC | CASSMEATGGREQYF
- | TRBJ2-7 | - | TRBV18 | TGTGCCAGCTCACCAGCAGGGGAGGAGCAGTACTTC | CASSPAGEEQYF
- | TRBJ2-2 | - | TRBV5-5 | TGTGCCAGCACCGGGTGGGCGGTTCCTACCGGGGAGCTGTTTTTT | CASTGWAVPTGELFF
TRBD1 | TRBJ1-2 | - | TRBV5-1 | TGCGCCAGCAGCCAGGGACAGGCCTACTATGGCTACACCTTC | CASSQGQAYYGYTF
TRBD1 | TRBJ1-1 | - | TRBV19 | TGTGCCAGTAGTATAGCTCGAGACAGGGCAGGAGCTTTCTTT | CASSIARDRAGAFF